What follows is one T cell receptor beta chain and its context. The sample is drawn from a study of CD8 T cells in Susac syndrome. Healthy donors, matched for age and sex, constituted the control group. The TEMRA cells underwent FACS enrichment, while the CD8+ and CD4+ T cells underwent negative isolation. It was with random hexamers that 0.5 to 1 ug RNA was reverse transcribed. TCRdb called the immunoSEQ multiplex PCR reads again in MiXCR, with one record for every CDR3 protein. This sample has around 190,000 distinct CDR3 sequences; 80% to 95% occur once, and the top ten carry around 0.1%. The germline V gene has CDR1 GTSNPN and CDR2 SVGIG (reference sequence). Unmatched junction bases numbered 9, after V lost 2 bases and J lost 4 bases. This CDR3 has 15 residues.

Sequencing was done on a sample of CD4+ T cells from PBMCs. This sequence originates from a human donor in good health. The chain uses TRBV30 and TRBJ2-5; 8 bases line up with TRBD1. CDR3: CAWSTSGQGRETQYF. DNA of the CDR3: TGTGCCTGGAGTACAAGTGGACAGGGTCGAGAGACCCAGTACTTC.